This T cell receptor (beta chain) was found in a study of cytomegalovirus exposure and HLA in healthy donors. Researchers ran the PCR with 60 Vbeta and 13 Jbeta primers. Libraries were prepared by immunoSEQ multiplex PCR; TCRdb keeps only in-frame clonotypes and omits some of them. This table holds 130,000 or so clones, just under 80% found once. The length of the CDR3 is 16 residues. Germline V gene sequence: CDR1 GTSNPN, CDR2 SVGIG (reference sequence). V was clipped by 0 bases and J by 1 base, with 15 bases between them. Sequenced sample: PBMCs. This sequence originates from a woman younger than 35 in good health and CMV-seronegative. The genes are TRBV30 and TRBJ2-5; possibly TRBD1 for D (5 bases). CDR3 sequence reads: CAWSVGQGWGQETQYF. Here the CDR3 DNA reads TGTGCCTGGAGTGTCGGGCAGGGATGGGGCCAAGAGACCCAGTACTTC.